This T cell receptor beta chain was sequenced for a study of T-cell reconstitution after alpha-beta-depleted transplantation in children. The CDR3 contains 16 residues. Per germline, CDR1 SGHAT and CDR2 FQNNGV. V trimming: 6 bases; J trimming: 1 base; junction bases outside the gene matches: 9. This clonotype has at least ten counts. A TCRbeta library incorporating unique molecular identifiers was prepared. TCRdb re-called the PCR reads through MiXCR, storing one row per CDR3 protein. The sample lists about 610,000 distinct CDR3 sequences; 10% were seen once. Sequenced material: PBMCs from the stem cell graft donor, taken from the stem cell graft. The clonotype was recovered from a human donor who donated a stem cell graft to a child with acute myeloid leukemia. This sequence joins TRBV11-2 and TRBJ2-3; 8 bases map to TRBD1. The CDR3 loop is CASSLTGGYGTDTQYF. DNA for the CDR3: TGTGCCAGCAGTTTAACAGGGGGGTATGGCACAGATACGCAGTATTTT.